The T cell receptor beta chain described here comes from a study of cytomegalovirus exposure and HLA in healthy donors. A multiplex PCR was run with 60 Vbeta primers and 13 Jbeta primers. This table comes from immunoSEQ multiplex PCR, and its TCRdb copy is limited to in-frame clones, with some not included. The table lists 100,000 to 150,000 clones, 15% of them singletons. This clone was picked up a small number of times. CDR3 length: 15 residues. Trimming at V came to 0 bases and at J to 6 bases, leaving 8 bases not matched to a gene. Germline CDR1 SGDLS, CDR2 YYNGEE. The specimen was PBMCs. The receptor comes from a young woman in good health and CMV-seronegative. The V gene is TRBV9, the J gene TRBJ1-1; 7 positions match TRBD1. CDR3 sequence: CASSVEGGWDAEAFF. The CDR3 nucleotides are TGTGCCAGCAGCGTAGAAGGGGGCTGGGACGCTGAAGCTTTCTTT. The full variable domain, completed using reference TRBV9 and TRBJ1-1, is DSGVTQTPKHLITATGQRVTLRCSPRSGDLSVYWYQQSLDQGLQFLIQYYNGEERAKGNILERFSAQQFPDLHSELNLSSLELGDSALYFCASSVEGGWDAEAFFGQGTRLTVV.